This TCR beta chain comes out of a study of blood T cell repertoires in COVID-19. CDR1 and CDR2 from the germline V gene are SGHNT and YENEEA. V was pared by 5 bases and J by 1 base, with 10 bases of the junction left unmatched. This CDR3 spans 16 amino acids. Sequencing was performed with immunoSEQ multiplex PCR; in TCRdb, only in-frame clones are kept and a portion is missing. The table has some 160,000 clones, 70% to 90% seen once; the top ten hold approximately 4%. This chain connects TRBV11-3 to TRBJ1-1; TRBD1 aligns across 7 bases. The sample comprised peripheral blood. The TCR comes from a woman in her 70s with acute or convalescent COVID-19. The CDR3 here is CASSTRHRGRNTEAFF. In DNA form, the CDR3 reads TGTGCCAGCAGCACCCGGCACAGGGGTCGGAACACTGAAGCTTTCTTT.